These 14 T cell receptor beta chains originate from one sample sequenced in a study of cytomegalovirus exposure and HLA in healthy donors. TCRdb's copy holds only in-frame clones and misses some; the assay was immunoSEQ multiplex PCR. The table lists more than 120,000 clones, around nine tenths of them singletons. Source material: PBMCs. These receptors all stem from a young man in good health and CMV-seropositive.

The chain combines TRBV21-1 with TRBJ1-4. TRBV21-1 has pseudogene status. The CDR3 spans 14 residues. The CDR3 sequence: CASSKKSGGEKLFF. CDR3 nucleotides: TGTGCCAGCAGCAAGAAGTCCGGGGGTGAAAAACTGTTTTTT.

The gene calls are TRBV29-1 and TRBJ2-7, with TRBD2 as a possible D gene (5 bases). Germline V gene sequence: CDR1 SQVTM, CDR2 ANQGSEA. The CDR3 covers 13 residues. Trimming shortened V by 3 bases and J by 4 bases, and 13 bases separated the two germline ends. The CDR3 spells CSVDPGIHYEQYF. In DNA, the CDR3 is TGCAGCGTTGATCCGGGGATCCATTACGAGCAGTACTTC.

The rearrangement uses TRBV28 and TRBJ2-5; 8 bases line up with TRBD1. V dropped 6 bases and J dropped 1; count of bases not matched to a gene: 7. The CDR3 spans 15 residues. Germline CDR1 reads MDHEN; CDR2 reads SYDVKM. The CDR3 protein is CASSSLGQGQETQYF. The CDR3 DNA is TGTGCCAGCAGCTCCCTCGGACAGGGCCAAGAGACCCAGTACTTC.

This chain links TRBV5-6 with TRBJ1-2, with D unclear. The CDR3 has 15 residues. V gave up 2 bases and J gave up 8 bases, with 19 bases separating them. The V gene's germline CDR1 is SGHDT and CDR2 YYEEEE. The CDR3 coding sequence is TGTGCCAGCAGCTTAGACGGTACTCGTACCAGGGGCTACACCTTC. Translated: CASSLDGTRTRGYTF.

The J gene is TRBJ2-7, the V gene TRBV9; 10 bases line up with TRBD2. The CDR3 is 15 residues long. From germline, CDR1 is SGDLS and CDR2 YYNGEE. With 2 bases clipped from V and 2 bases from J, the junction kept 4 bases outside the gene matches. In DNA, the CDR3 is TGTGCCAGCAGCGTTGGGGGACTAGCGACCTACGAGCAGTACTTC. Protein sequence: CASSVGGLATYEQYF.

The V gene is TRBV11-2, the J gene TRBJ2-7, with 7 bases lining up with TRBD1. Trimming took 6 bases from V and 0 from J; bases not matched to a gene: 8. CDR1 is SGHAT, CDR2 FQNNGV, per germline. CDR3 length: 15 amino acids. CDR3 bases: TGTGCCAGCAGTTCCTACAGGGGAAGCTCCTACGAGCAGTACTTC. This encodes CASSSYRGSSYEQYF.

The rearrangement joins TRBV30 to TRBJ1-1, with TRBD1 matching over 7 bases. Germline CDR1 is GTSNPN and CDR2 is SVGIG (reference sequence). With V trimmed by 1 base and J by 4 bases, 3 bases remained unmatched. CDR3 length: 13 amino acids. The CDR3 bases are TGTGCCTGGAGTGAACAGGGGTTCACTGAAGCTTTCTTT. This encodes CAWSEQGFTEAFF.

The chain carries TRBV28 and TRBJ1-3; no clear D gene. Germline CDR1 MDHEN, CDR2 SYDVKM. The CDR3 runs to 16 residues. Trimming took 6 bases from V and 0 from J, leaving 15 bases between them. CDR3 sequence reads: CASRTHSFISGNTIYF. Written as DNA, the CDR3 is TGTGCCAGCAGGACCCACAGTTTCATCTCTGGAAACACCATATATTTT.

This chain links TRBV10-3 with TRBJ2-1; D possibly corresponds to TRBD2 (5 bases). Trimming cost V 7 bases and J 0 bases, with 16 bases left between them. CDR3 length: 16 amino acids. Germline V gives CDR1 ENHRY, CDR2 SYGVKD. The CDR3, as DNA: TGTGCCATCAAACCGGGGTTGGGGAGCTCCTACAATGAGCAGTTCTTC. Its translation is CAIKPGLGSSYNEQFF.

V and J are TRBV5-8 and TRBJ2-7, with TRBD2 identical over 7 bases. The V and J ends lost 4 bases and 3 bases, in that order; junction bases with no gene match: 10. Germline V gene lookup returns CDR1 SGHTS and CDR2 YDEGEE. The CDR3 extends over 15 amino acids. The CDR3 sequence: CASSRGRVLFYEQYF. CDR3 in DNA: TGTGCCAGCAGCCGCGGGAGAGTTCTCTTCTACGAGCAGTACTTC.

This rearrangement joins TRBV30 to TRBJ2-7; tentative D call: TRBD1 (6 bases). Per germline, CDR1 GTSNPN and CDR2 SVGIG (reference sequence). Between the trimmed V and J ends, which lost 6 bases and 5 bases, there was a span of 17 bases. This CDR3 spans 13 amino acids. The chain's CDR3 is CACASQGFHEQYF. CDR3 bases: TGTGCCTGTGCGTCACAGGGTTTCCACGAGCAGTACTTC.

This clone was observed a single time. The V gene is TRBV6-6, the J gene TRBJ1-1; D is possibly TRBD1 (6 bases). V dropped 2 bases and J dropped 2 bases, with 12 bases sitting between them. This CDR3 contains 15 residues. Germline assignment: CDR1 MNHNY and CDR2 SVGAGI (reference sequence). The CDR3 DNA reads as TGTGCCAGCAGTTACGATAGGGGGTACAACACTGAAGCTTTCTTT. It specifies CASSYDRGYNTEAFF.

This sequence joins TRBV29-1 and TRBJ2-7, with 13 bases that match TRBD2. The germline CDR1 and CDR2 sequences are SQVTM and ANQGSEA. This CDR3 is 14 amino acids long. The junction had 7 bases not matched to a gene; V was cut back by 4 bases and J by 7 bases. DNA of the CDR3: TGCAGCGTTGCAGGGACTAGCGGGACCCCGGAGCAGTACTTC. Amino acid sequence: CSVAGTSGTPEQYF.

The V call is TRBV14, the J call TRBJ2-1, with TRBD1 as a possible D gene (6 bases). The CDR3 contains 15 residues. Trimming pared 2 bases from V and 1 base from J, leaving 9 bases between. CDR1 is SGHDN, CDR2 FVKESK, per germline. In DNA, the CDR3 is TGTGCCAGCAGCCAACCGGACAGTTCCTACAATGAGCAGTTCTTC. Amino acids: CASSQPDSSYNEQFF.